This T cell receptor (beta chain) came from a study of blood T cells in healthy people across ages. The use of a sample-barcoded 5' primer and a J-beta primer mix characterized a second PCR of roughly 7 to 12 cycles. Via MiXCR, TCRdb re-called the 5' RACE reads, giving one row per CDR3 protein. The sample has around 990,000 distinct CDR3 sequences, about 23% seen once. CDR3 length: 13 residues. The ends were cut back, 8 bases at V and 5 bases at J, with 15 bases in the middle. CDR1 and CDR2 from the germline V gene are SGHAT and FQNNGV. These data also formed part of another study, on T cells of mothers and their children.

The TCR sequence derives from a girl aged 2 to 10 in good health. The sample was blood. J is TRBJ2-5 and V is TRBV11-2; perhaps D is TRBD1 or TRBD2 (5 bases each). CDR3 region: CASSGGTWETQYF. In DNA form, the CDR3 reads TGTGCCAGCTCTGGGGGTACGTGGGAGACCCAGTACTTC.